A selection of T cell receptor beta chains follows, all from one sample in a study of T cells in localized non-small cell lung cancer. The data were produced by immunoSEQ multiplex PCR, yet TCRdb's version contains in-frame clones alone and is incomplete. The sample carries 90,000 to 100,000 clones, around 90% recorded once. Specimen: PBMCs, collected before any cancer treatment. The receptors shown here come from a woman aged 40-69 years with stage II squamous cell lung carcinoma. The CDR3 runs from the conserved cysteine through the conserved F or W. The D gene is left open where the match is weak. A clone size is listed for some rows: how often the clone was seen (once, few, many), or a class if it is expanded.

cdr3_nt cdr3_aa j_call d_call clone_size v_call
TGTGCCAGCAGCTTAGGAGGGGGCGGTGAAGCTTTCTTT CASSLGGGGEAFF TRBJ1-1 TRBD1 once TRBV13
TGTGCCAGCTCATTGCGCACAGATACGCAGTATTTT CASSLRTDTQYF TRBJ2-3 - once TRBV18
TGTGCCAGCAGTAGTACAGGGAACAATCAGCCCCAGCATTTT CASSSTGNNQPQHF TRBJ1-5 - - TRBV28
TGTGCCAGCAGCTCAGGTCGTGGGTTGTTGAATGAGCAGTTCTTC CASSSGRGLLNEQFF TRBJ2-1 - - TRBV11-3
TGTGCCAGCAGTGAACGGGCGGGGGGCTTCCAAGAGACCCAGTACTTC CASSERAGGFQETQYF TRBJ2-5 TRBD2 - TRBV25-1
TGCGCCAGCAGCTTGGGCACTTCGGAAAATTCACCCCTCCACTTT CASSLGTSENSPLHF TRBJ1-6 - - TRBV5-1
TGTGCCAGCAGCATCGAGGCGAATTCACCCCTCCACTTT CASSIEANSPLHF TRBJ1-6 - - TRBV21-1
TGTGCCAGCAGCTTGGAGGCTAGCGGCAATGAGCAGTTCTTC CASSLEASGNEQFF TRBJ2-1 TRBD2 - TRBV5-4
TGCGCCAGCAGCTTAGGGGGCCTCGGGCAGCCCCAGCATTTT CASSLGGLGQPQHF TRBJ1-5 TRBD1 - TRBV5-1
TGTGCCAGCAGTTTCATCCCCAATGAGCAGTTCTTC CASSFIPNEQFF TRBJ2-1 - - TRBV28
TGCGCCAGCAGCTTGGTGAACCAAGCCACCACTGAAGCTTTCTTT CASSLVNQATTEAFF TRBJ1-1 - - TRBV5-1
TGTGCCTGGAGTGTAACTAGCGGAGCCTACGAGCAGTACTTC CAWSVTSGAYEQYF TRBJ2-7 TRBD2 - TRBV30
TGTGCCAGCAGTTACTCCACAGGGAGTGGCTACACCTTC CASSYSTGSGYTF TRBJ1-2 - - TRBV6-5
TGTGCCAGCACCCGGACAGGTCCATATAATTCACCCCTCCACTTT CASTRTGPYNSPLHF TRBJ1-6 TRBD1 - TRBV5-4
TGTGCCAGCAGCGTAGGGACACCCCAAGAGACCCAGTACTTC CASSVGTPQETQYF TRBJ2-5 - - TRBV7-8
TGTGCCAGCAGTGACAGGGAAGGGGATGGCTACACCTTC CASSDREGDGYTF TRBJ1-2 TRBD1 - TRBV27
TGTGCCAGCAGTTTAAAGTTCTACAATGAGCAGTTCTTC CASSLKFYNEQFF TRBJ2-1 - - TRBV27
TGCGCCAGCAGCCACCCGGGGGGGAGTAGGCAAGAGACCCAGTACTTC CASSHPGGSRQETQYF TRBJ2-5 TRBD2 - TRBV4-1
TGTGCCAGCAGTGAAACAGAGCGCTACGAGCAGTACTTC CASSETERYEQYF TRBJ2-7 - - TRBV6-1
TGTGCCAGCTGGACAGCCTACGAGCAGTACTTC CASWTAYEQYF TRBJ2-7 - once TRBV27
TGCGCCAGCAGCTTGGATACAGGGGTTGGACCCACTGAAGCTTTCTTT CASSLDTGVGPTEAFF TRBJ1-1 TRBD1 - TRBV5-1
TGTGCCAGCAGTTTCTCCGGGACAGGGGGCTACGAGCAGTACTTC CASSFSGTGGYEQYF TRBJ2-7 TRBD1 - TRBV6-5
TGTGCCAGCAGTCCCGGCTACAGGGAAAATGAGCAGTTCTTC CASSPGYRENEQFF TRBJ2-1 - - TRBV27
TGTGCCTGGAGAATAGACAGGGGCGAGACTGAAGCTTTCTTT CAWRIDRGETEAFF TRBJ1-1 TRBD1 - TRBV30
TGCGCCAGCAGTGCCGGACGCTCTGGAAACACCATATATTTT CASSAGRSGNTIYF TRBJ1-3 - few TRBV10-1
TGTGCCAGCAGAAGACAGGTCGCGAACACCGGGGAGCTGTTTTTT CASRRQVANTGELFF TRBJ2-2 - - TRBV27
TGTGCCAGCAGCTCCCCCGGGGAGAATGAGCAGTTCTTC CASSSPGENEQFF TRBJ2-1 - - TRBV11-3
TGTGCCAGCAGCCGCCTAGATAGGGAGCAGTTCTTC CASSRLDREQFF TRBJ2-1 - - TRBV14
TGTGCCAGCAGCTTACAGGGGAGTAACACCATATATTTT CASSLQGSNTIYF TRBJ1-3 TRBD1 - TRBV5-4
TGTGCCAGCAGCCCTGGCGGGGGGTCGGTAGATACGCAGTATTTT CASSPGGGSVDTQYF TRBJ2-3 TRBD2 - TRBV5-4
TGTGCCAGCAGCCTTGGGGAGAACACTGAAGCTTTCTTT CASSLGENTEAFF TRBJ1-1 - - TRBV6-4
TGCGCCAGCAGTTTTATGACACCACGGGATCGACAGAACTACACCTTC CASSFMTPRDRQNYTF TRBJ1-2 - few TRBV5-1
TGTGCCTGGAGTGCGGCGGTGAACACTGAAGCTTTCTTT CAWSAAVNTEAFF TRBJ1-1 - - TRBV30
TGTGCCAGCAGCTTGGGACCAGATTCACCCCTCCACTTT CASSLGPDSPLHF TRBJ1-6 - - TRBV7-9
TGTGCCAGCAGCGTGACAGGGATGAATTCACCCCTCCACTTT CASSVTGMNSPLHF TRBJ1-6 TRBD1 - TRBV5-4
TGTGCCAGCAGTGAGGAGGAGGGGGGCTCCTACGAGCAGTACTTC CASSEEEGGSYEQYF TRBJ2-7 - - TRBV6-1
TGTGCCAGCAGCGACAGGGTACACTCCTACGAGCAGTACTTC CASSDRVHSYEQYF TRBJ2-7 TRBD1 - TRBV11-1
TGTGCCACCCTCCGGTCCCAGGGGGTCGACTATGGCTACACCTTC CATLRSQGVDYGYTF TRBJ1-2 TRBD1 - TRBV2
TGTGCCAGCAGCTCATTTCGGGCAGTACCCACCGGGGAGCTGTTTTTT CASSSFRAVPTGELFF TRBJ2-2 - - TRBV5-6
TGTGCCAGCAGCCAAGCCGGACAGGGGATATTCCTAAACTATGGCTACACCTTC CASSQAGQGIFLNYGYTF TRBJ1-2 TRBD1 once TRBV14
TGTGCCAGCAGTGGCCGGACAGCTGCTTCTGGAAACACCATATATTTT CASSGRTAASGNTIYF TRBJ1-3 - - TRBV6-1
TGTGCCACCAGCAGAGATGCCCGGGGCCAAGAGACCCAGTACTTC CATSRDARGQETQYF TRBJ2-5 - - TRBV15
TGTGCCAGCAGCGGGCGAGGCGGGAACCGTTACGAGCAGTACTTC CASSGRGGNRYEQYF TRBJ2-7 - - TRBV7-8